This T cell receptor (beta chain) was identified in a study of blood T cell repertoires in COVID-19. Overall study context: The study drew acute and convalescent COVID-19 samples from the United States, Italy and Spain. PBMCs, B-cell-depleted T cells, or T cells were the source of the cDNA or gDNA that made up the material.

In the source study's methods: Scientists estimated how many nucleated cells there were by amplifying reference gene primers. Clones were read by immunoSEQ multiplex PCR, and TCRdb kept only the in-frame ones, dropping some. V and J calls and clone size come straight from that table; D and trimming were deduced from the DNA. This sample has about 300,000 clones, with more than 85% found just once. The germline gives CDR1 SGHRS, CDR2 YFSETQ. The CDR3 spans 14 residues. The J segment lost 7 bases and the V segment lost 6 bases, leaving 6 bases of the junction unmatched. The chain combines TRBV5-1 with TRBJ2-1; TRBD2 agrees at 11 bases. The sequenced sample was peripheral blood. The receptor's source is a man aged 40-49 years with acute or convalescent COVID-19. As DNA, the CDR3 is TGCGCCAGCATCGGCATAGCGGGGGGGAATGAGCAGTTCTTC. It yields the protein CASIGIAGGNEQFF.